In its sample, the clone carrying this T cell receptor (gamma chain) was seen many times. The antigen is undetermined. The entry originates in a study of γδ T cells in repeated Plasmodium falciparum infection. Looking at the study overall: Four controlled malaria infections with P. falciparum NF54 spanned around 91 weeks. Study-level findings and limits: Many TCRgamma sequences overlapped between individuals in stable Vgamma9/Vdelta2+ repertoires.

Trimming at V came to 6 bases and at J to 6 bases, leaving 5 bases not matched to a gene. The CDR3 is 11 residues long. Germline V gives CDR1 VENAVY, CDR2 YDSYNSRV. Each sorted gammadelta sample had TRG and TRD chains sequenced. TCRdb re-called the multiplex PCR reads via CATT. This sample has some 30,000 gamma-chain clones; over 1.1% occur once, and the top ten carry around 19%. Vgamma9/Vdelta2+ and Vdelta2-negative gammadelta T cells were flow-sorted from PBMC for bulk sequencing. This TCR derives from a pool of human donors (malaria-infected and uninfected, not separated). The chain uses TRGV8 and TRGJ1 or TRGJ2. Sequenced material: gamma-delta T cells from blood. In DNA, the CDR3 is TGTGCCACCTGGAAAACTTATAAGAAACTCTTT. Translating gives CATWKTYKKLF.